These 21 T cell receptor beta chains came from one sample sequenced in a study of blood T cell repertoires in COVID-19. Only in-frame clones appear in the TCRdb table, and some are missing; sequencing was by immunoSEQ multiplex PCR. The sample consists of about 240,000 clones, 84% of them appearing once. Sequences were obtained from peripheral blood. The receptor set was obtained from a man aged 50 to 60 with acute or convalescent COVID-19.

The CDR3: CASQRQGDYFKQYF. In DNA form, the CDR3 reads TGTGCCAGCCAAAGACAGGGGGACTATTTCAAGCAGTACTTC. The V gene is TRBV13, the J gene TRBJ2-7, with 9 bases fitting TRBD1. Germline-derived CDR1 and CDR2 are PRHDT and FYEKMQ (reference sequence). V lost 8 bases to trimming and J lost 8 bases; unmatched junction nucleotides: 13. The CDR3 length is 14 residues.

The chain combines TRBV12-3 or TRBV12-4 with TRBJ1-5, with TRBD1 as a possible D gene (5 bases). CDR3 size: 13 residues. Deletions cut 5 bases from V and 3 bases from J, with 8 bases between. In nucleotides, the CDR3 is TGTGCCAGCAGTGGGGGGAACAATCAGCCCCAGCATTTT. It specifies CASSGGNNQPQHF.

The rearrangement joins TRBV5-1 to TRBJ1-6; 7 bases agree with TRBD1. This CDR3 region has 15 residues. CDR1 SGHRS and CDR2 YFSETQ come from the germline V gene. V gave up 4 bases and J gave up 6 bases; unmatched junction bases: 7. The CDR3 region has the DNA TGCGCCAGCAGCGTTGGGACAGCACTTAATTCACCCCTCCACTTT. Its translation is CASSVGTALNSPLHF.

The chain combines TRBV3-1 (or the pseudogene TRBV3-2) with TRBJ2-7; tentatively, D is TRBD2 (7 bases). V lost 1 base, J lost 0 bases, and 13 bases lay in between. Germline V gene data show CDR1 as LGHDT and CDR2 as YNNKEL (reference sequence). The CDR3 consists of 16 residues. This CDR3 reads CASSQVAAGASYEQYF. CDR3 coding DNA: TGTGCCAGCAGCCAAGTGGCGGCGGGGGCCTCCTACGAGCAGTACTTC.

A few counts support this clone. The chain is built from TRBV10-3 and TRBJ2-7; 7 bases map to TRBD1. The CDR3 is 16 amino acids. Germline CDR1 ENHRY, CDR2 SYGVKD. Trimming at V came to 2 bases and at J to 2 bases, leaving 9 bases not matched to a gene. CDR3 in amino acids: CAISESGTAYPYEQYF. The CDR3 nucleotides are TGTGCCATCAGTGAGAGTGGGACAGCCTACCCCTACGAGCAGTACTTC.

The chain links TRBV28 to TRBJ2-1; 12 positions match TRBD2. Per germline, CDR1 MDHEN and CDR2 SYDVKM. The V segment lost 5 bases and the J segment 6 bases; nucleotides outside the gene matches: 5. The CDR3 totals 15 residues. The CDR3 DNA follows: TGTGCCAGCAGTCCCCCGACTAGCGGGAGCAATGAGCAGTTCTTC. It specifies CASSPPTSGSNEQFF.

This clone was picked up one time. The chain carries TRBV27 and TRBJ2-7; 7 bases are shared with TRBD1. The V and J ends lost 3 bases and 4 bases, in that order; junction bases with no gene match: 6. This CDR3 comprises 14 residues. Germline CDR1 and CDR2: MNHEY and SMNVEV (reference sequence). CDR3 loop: CASSLKGGSYEQYF. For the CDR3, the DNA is TGTGCCAGCAGTTTGAAAGGGGGCAGTTACGAGCAGTACTTC.

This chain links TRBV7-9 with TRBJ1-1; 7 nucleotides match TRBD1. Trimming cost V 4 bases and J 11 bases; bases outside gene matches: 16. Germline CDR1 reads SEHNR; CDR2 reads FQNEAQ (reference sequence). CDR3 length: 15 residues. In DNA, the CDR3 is TGTGCCAGCAGCTCCGGACAGGTGGGGAGAAGCTGGGCTTTCTTT. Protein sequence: CASSSGQVGRSWAFF.

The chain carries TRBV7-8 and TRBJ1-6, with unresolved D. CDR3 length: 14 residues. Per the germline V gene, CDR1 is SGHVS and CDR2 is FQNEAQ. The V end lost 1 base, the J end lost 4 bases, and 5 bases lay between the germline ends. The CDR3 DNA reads TGTGCCAGCAGCTTAGACAGATATAATTCACCCCTCCACTTT. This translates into CASSLDRYNSPLHF.

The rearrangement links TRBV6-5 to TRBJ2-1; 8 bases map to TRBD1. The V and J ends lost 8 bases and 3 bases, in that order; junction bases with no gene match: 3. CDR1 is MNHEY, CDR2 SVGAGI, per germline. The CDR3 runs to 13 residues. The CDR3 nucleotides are TGTGCCAGCGACAGGGGCATCTACAATGAGCAGTTCTTC. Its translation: CASDRGIYNEQFF.

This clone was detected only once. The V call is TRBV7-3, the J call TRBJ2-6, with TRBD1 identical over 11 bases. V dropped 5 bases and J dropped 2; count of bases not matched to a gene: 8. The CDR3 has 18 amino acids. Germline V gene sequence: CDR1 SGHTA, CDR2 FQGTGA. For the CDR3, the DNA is TGTGCCAGCAGCGGAACCGGGACAGGGGGAGCTGGGGCCAACGTCCTGACTTTC. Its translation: CASSGTGTGGAGANVLTF.

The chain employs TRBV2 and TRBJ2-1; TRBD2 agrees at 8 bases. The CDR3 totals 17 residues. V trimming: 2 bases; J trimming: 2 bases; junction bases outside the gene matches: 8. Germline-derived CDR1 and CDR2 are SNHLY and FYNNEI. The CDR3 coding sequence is TGTGCCAGCAGTGAATACGGACTAGCCGGCACCTACAATGAGCAGTTCTTC. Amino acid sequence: CASSEYGLAGTYNEQFF.

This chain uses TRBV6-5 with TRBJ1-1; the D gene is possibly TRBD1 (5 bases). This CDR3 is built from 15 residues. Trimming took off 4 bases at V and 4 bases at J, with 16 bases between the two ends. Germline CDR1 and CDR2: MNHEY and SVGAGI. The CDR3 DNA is TGTGCCAGCAGTTCAACGCCTACGGGGGGCACTGAAGCTTTCTTT. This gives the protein CASSSTPTGGTEAFF.

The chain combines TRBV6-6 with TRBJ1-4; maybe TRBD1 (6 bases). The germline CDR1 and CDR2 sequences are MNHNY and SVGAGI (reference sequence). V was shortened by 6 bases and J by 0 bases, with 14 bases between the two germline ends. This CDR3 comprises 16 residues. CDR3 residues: CASRMQGRATNEKLFF. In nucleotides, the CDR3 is TGTGCCAGCAGGATGCAGGGGCGCGCAACTAATGAAAAACTGTTTTTT.

CDR3 DNA sequence: TGTGCCAGCAGCTGGAGCGGGAGCACAGATACGCAGTATTTT. Protein sequence: CASSWSGSTDTQYF. The gene calls are TRBV5-4 and TRBJ2-3; D perhaps matches TRBD2 (6 bases). CDR1 is SGHNT, CDR2 YYREEE, per germline (reference sequence). V lost 3 bases to trimming and J lost 0 bases, with 8 bases between them. The CDR3 loop spans 14 amino acids.

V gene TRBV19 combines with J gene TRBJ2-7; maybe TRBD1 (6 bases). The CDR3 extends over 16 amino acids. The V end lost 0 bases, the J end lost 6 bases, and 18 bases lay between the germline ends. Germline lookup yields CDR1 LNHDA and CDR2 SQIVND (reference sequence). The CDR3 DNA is TGTGCCAGTAGTATAGATGCTGGGGGCGGAATCTCCGAGCAGTACTTC. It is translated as CASSIDAGGGISEQYF. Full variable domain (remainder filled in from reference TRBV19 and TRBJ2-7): DGGITQSPKYLFRKEGQNVTLSCEQNLNHDAMYWYRQDPGQGLRLIYYSQIVNDFQKGDIAEGYSVSREKKESFPLTVTSAQKNPTAFYLCASSIDAGGGISEQYFGPGTRLTVT.

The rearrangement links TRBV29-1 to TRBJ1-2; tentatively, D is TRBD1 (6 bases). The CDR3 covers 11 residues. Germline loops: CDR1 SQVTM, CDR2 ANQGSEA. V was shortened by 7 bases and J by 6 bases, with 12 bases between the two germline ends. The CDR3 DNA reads TGCAGCGGGAGGGAGGGGGATGGCTACACCTTC. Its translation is CSGREGDGYTF.

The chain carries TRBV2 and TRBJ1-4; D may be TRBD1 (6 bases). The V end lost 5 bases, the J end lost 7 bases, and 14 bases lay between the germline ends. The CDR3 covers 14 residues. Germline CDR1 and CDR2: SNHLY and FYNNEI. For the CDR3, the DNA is TGTGCCAGCAGTTCAGGGGTTTGGACTGAAAAACTGTTTTTT. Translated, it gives CASSSGVWTEKLFF.

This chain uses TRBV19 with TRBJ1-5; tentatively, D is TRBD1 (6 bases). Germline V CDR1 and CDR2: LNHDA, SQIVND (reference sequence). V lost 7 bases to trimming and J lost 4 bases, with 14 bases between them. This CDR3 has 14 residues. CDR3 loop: CASNSPDSNQPQHF. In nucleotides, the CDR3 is TGTGCCAGTAACTCACCGGACAGTAATCAGCCCCAGCATTTT.

CDR3 loop: CASSLQGENYGYTF. The CDR3 DNA reads TGTGCCAGCAGTTTACAGGGGGAAAACTATGGCTACACCTTC. This chain uses TRBV27 with TRBJ1-2, with 7 positions matching TRBD1. Trimming took 2 bases from V and 2 from J; bases not matched to a gene: 2. The CDR3 has 14 amino acids. Germline lookup yields CDR1 MNHEY and CDR2 SMNVEV (reference sequence).

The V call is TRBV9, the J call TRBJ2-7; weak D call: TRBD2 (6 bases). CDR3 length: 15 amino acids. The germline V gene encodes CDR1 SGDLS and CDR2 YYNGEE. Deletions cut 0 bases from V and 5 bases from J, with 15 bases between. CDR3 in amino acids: CASSVGRRGFDEQYF. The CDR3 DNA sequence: TGTGCCAGCAGCGTAGGGAGACGGGGGTTTGACGAGCAGTACTTC.